This T cell receptor (beta chain) was identified during a study of cytomegalovirus exposure and HLA in healthy donors. The study, taken as a whole, reports: Both high specificity and high sensitivity reportedly marked the classifier's diagnosis of cytomegalovirus status. Three chains tied to CMV proved CMV antigen-specific in vitro. Most observed TCR sequences were rare, whereas some public TCRs were detected in many donors. Cytomegalovirus association was assigned to around 150 TCR beta chains.

To note about this clone: Its antigen is still unknown.

The CDR3 length is 13 residues. The V end was cut by 0 bases, the J end by 12 bases, with 13 bases between. The germline gives CDR1 SGDLS, CDR2 YYNGEE. Generated by immunoSEQ multiplex PCR, the TCRdb table keeps only in-frame clones and is missing some. The sample yields some 240,000 clones, around 90% seen once. Sample: PBMCs. The chain couples TRBV9 to TRBJ1-5; D gene ambiguous. The receptor was isolated from a young woman in good health and CMV-seropositive. As DNA, the CDR3 is TGTGCCAGCAGCGTAGAAGTGGGGAGCATCCAGCATTTT. It yields the protein CASSVEVGSIQHF.